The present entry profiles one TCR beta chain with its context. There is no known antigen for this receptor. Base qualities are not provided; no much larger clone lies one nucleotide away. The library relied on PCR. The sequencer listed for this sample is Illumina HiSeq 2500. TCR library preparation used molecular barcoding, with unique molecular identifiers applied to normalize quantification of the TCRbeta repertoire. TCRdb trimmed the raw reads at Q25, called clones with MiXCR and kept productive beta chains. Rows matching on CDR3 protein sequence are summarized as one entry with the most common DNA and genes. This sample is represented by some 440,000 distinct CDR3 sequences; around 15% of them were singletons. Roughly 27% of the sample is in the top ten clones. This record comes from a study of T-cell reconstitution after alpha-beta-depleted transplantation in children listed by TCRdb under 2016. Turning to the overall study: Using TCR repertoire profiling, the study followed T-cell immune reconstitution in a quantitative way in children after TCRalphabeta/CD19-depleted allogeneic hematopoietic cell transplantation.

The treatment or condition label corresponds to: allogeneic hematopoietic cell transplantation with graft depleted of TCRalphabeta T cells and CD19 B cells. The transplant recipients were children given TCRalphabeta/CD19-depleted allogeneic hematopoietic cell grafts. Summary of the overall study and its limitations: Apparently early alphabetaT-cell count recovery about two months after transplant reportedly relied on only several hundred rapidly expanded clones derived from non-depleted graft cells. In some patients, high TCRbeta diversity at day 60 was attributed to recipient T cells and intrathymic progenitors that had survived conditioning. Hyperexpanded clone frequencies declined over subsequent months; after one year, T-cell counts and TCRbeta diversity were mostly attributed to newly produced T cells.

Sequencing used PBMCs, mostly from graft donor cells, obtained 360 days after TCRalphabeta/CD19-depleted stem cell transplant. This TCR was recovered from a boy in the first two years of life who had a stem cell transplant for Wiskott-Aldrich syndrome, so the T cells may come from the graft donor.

The CDR3 corresponds to CASSDKGTQYF. The DNA is as follows: TGTGCCAGCAGTGACAAGGGAACCCAGTACTTC. The chain is assembled from TRBV28 and TRBJ2-5, with the D gene not confidently named. The trim is 5 bases for V and 8 bases for J, with a gap of 9 bases between the germline ends. The germline V gene specifies MDHEN as CDR1 and SYDVKM as CDR2. The CDR3 goes from the cysteine to the phenylalanine over 11 residues. CDR3 DNA only is kept here, 33 bases in frame from base 1.